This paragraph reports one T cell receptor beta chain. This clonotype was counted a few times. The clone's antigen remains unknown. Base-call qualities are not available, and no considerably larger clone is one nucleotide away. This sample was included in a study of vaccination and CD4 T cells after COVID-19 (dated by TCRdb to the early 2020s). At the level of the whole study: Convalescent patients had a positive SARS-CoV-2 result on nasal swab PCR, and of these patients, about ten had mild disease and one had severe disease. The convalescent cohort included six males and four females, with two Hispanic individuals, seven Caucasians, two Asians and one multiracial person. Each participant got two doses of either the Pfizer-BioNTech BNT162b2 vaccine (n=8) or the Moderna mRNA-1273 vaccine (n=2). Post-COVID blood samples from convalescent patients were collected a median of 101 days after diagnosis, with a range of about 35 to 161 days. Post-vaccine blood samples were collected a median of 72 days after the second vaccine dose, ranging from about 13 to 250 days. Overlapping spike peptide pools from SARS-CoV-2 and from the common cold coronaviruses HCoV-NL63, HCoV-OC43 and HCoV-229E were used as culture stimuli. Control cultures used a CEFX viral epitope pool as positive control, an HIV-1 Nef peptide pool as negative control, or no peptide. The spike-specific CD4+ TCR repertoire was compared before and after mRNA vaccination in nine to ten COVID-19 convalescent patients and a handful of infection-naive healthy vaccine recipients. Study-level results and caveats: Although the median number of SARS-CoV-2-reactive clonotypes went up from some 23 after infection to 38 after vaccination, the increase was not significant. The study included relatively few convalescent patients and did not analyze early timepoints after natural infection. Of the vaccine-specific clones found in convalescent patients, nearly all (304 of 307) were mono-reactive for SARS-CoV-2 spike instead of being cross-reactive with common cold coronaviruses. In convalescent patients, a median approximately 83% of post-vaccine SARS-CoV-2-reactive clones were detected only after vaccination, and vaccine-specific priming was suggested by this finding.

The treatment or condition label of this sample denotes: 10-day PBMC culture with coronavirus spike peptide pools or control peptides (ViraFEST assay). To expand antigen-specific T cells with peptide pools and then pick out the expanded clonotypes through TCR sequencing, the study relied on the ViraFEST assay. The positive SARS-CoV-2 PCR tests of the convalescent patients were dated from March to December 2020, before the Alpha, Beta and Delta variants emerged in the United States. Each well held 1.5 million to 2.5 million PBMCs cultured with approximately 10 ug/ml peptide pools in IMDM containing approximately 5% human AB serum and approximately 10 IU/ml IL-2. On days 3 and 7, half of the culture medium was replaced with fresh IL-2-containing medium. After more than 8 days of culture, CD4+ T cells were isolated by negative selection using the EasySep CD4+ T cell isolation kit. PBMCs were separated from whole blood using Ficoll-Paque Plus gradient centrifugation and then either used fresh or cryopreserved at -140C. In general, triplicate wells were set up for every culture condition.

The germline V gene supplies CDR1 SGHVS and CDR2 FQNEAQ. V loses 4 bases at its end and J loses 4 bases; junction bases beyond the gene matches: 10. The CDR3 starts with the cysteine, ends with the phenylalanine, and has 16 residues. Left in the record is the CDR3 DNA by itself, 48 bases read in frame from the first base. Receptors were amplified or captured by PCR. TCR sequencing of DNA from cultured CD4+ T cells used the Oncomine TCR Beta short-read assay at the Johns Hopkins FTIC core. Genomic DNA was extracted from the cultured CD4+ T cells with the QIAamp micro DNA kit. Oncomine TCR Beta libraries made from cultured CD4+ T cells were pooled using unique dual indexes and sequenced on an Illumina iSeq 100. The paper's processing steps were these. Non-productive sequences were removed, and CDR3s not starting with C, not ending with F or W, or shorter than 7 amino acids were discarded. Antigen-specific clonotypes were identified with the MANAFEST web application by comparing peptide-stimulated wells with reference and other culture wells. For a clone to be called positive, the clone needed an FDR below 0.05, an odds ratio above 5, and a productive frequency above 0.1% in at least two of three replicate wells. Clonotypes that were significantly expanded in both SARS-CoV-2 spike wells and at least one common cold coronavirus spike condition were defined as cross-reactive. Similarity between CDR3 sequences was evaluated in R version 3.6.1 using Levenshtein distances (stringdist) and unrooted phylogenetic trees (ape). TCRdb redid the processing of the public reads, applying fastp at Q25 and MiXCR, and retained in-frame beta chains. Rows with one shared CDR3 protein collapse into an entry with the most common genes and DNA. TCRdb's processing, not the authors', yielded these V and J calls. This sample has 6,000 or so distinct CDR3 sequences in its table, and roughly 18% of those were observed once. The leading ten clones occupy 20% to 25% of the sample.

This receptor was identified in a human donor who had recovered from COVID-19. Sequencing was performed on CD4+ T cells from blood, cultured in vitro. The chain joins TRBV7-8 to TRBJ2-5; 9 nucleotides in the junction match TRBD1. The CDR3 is CASSSREGTGRETQYF. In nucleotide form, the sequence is TGTGCCAGCAGCTCCCGAGAGGGGACAGGGAGAGAGACCCAGTACTTC.